This TCR beta chain was captured by sequencing in a study of cytomegalovirus exposure and HLA in healthy donors. The junction had 5 bases not matched to a gene; V was cut back by 8 bases and J by 1 base. The CDR3 is made up of 14 amino acids. The V gene's germline CDR1 is MNHNY and CDR2 SVGAGI (reference sequence). Findings of the study overall: After further analysis at a later stage, 17,000 or so TCR beta sequences were associated with HLA alleles at 0.05 false discovery rate. Exclusion as indistinguishable affected some V segments, including TRBV6-2 and TRBV6-3. A later analysis found that most CMV-associated TCR beta chains appeared HLA-restricted.

Comment on this clone: The antigen is unknown.

PCR involved 60 Vbeta and 13 Jbeta primers. Only in-frame clones appear in the TCRdb table, and some are missing; sequencing was by immunoSEQ multiplex PCR. Recorded for this sample: 200,000 or so clones. The sample comprised PBMCs. This TCR derives from a girl under 10 years old in good health and CMV-seropositive. The chain employs TRBV6-6 and TRBJ2-3; 8 bases fit TRBD1. CDR3 sequence (DNA): TGTGCCAGCGGACAGGGTTGGGGCACAGATACGCAGTATTTT. Amino acids: CASGQGWGTDTQYF.